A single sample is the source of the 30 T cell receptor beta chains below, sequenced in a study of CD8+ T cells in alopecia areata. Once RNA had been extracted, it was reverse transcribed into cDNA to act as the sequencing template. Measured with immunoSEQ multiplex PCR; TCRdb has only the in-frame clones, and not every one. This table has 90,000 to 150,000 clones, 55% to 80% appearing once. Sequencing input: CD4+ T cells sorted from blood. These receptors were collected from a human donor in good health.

The CDR3 here is CASSRGDRERSPLHF. The CDR3 DNA reads as TGTGCCAGCAGCCGGGGGGACAGGGAGAGGTCACCCCTCCACTTT. This sequence joins TRBV11-2 and TRBJ1-6, with 9 bases that match TRBD1. V lost 5 bases, J lost 10 bases, and 9 bases stayed unmatched. Per the germline V gene, CDR1 is SGHAT and CDR2 is FQNNGV. This CDR3 comprises 15 residues.

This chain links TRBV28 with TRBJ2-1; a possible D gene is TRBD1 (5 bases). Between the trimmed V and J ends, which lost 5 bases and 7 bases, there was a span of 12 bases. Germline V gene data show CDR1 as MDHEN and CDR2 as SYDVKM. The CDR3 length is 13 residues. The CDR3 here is CASSPGLGNEQFF. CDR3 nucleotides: TGTGCCAGCAGTCCAGGGCTCGGGAATGAGCAGTTCTTC.

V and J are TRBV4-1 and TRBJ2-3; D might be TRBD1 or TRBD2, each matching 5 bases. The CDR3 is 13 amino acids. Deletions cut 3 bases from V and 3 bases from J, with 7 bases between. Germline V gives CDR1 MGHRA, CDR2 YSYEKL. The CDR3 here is CASSHWGTDTQYF. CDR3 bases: TGCGCCAGCAGCCATTGGGGGACAGATACGCAGTATTTT.

The CDR3 bases are TGTGCCAGCAGTTCAGCAGGGAAAACTGAAGCTTTCTTT. Encoded protein: CASSSAGKTEAFF. The chain combines TRBV6-5 with TRBJ1-1; a possible D gene is TRBD1 (5 bases). This CDR3 is 13 amino acids long. The V end lost 4 bases, the J end lost 5 bases, and 11 bases lay between the germline ends. The germline V gene encodes CDR1 MNHEY and CDR2 SVGAGI.

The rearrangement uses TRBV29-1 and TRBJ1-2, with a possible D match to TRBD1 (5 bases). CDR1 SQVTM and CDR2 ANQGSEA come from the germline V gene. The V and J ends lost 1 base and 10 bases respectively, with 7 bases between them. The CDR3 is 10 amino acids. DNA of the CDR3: TGCAGCGTTGAAGCCGGGACCTACACCTTC. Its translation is CSVEAGTYTF. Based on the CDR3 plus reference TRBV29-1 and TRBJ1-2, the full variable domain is SAVISQKPSRDICQRGTSLTIQCQVDSQVTMMFWYRQQPGQSLTLIATANQGSEATYESGFVIDKFPISRPNLTFSTLTVSNMSPEDSSIYLCSVEAGTYTFGSGTRLTVV.

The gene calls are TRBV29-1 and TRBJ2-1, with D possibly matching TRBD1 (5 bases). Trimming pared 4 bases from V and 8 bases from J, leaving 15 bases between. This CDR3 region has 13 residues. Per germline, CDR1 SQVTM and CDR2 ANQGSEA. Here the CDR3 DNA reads TGCAGCGTTGCCGGTATAGGGGCCGATGAGCAGTTCTTC. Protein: CSVAGIGADEQFF.

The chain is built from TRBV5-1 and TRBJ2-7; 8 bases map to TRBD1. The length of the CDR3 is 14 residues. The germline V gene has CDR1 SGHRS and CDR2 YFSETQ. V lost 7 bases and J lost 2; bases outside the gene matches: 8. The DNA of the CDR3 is TGCGCCAGCCGCCCAGGGGGCGCCGCCTACGAGCAGTACTTC. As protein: CASRPGGAAYEQYF. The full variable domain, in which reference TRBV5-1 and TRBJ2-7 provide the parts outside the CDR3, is KAGVTQTPRYLIKTRGQQVTLSCSPISGHRSVSWYQQTPGQGLQFLFEYFSETQRNKGNFPGRFSGRQFSNSRSEMNVSTLELGDSALYLCASRPGGAAYEQYFGPGTRLTVT.

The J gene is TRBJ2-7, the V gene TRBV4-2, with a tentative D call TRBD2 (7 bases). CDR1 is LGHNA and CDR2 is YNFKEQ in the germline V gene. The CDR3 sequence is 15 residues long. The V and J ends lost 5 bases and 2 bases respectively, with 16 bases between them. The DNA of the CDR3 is TGTGCCAGCAGCTTGGGGGCAGCGGGGACCTACGAGCAGTACTTC. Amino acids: CASSLGAAGTYEQYF.

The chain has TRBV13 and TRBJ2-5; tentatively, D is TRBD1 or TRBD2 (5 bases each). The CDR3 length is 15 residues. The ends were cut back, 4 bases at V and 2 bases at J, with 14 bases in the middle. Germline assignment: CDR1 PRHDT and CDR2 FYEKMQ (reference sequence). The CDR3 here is CASSSRGIPQETQYF. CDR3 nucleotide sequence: TGTGCCAGCAGCTCGAGGGGTATCCCACAAGAGACCCAGTACTTC.

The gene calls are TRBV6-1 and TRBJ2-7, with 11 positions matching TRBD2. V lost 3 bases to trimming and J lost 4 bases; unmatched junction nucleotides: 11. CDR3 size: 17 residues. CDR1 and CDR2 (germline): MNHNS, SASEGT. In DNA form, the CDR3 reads TGTGCCAGCAGTGAGGTTTTGGCTAGCGGGGGGAAATACGAGCAGTACTTC. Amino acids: CASSEVLASGGKYEQYF.

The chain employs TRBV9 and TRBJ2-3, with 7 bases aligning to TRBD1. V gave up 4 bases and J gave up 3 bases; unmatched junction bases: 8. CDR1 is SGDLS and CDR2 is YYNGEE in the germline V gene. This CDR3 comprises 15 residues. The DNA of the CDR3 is TGTGCCAGCAGCCCCTCTAGGGGGCAGACAGATACGCAGTATTTT. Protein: CASSPSRGQTDTQYF.

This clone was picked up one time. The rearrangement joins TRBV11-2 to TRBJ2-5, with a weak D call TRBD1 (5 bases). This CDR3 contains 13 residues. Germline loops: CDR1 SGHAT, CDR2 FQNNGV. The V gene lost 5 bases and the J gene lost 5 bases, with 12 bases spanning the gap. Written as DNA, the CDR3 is TGTGCCAGCAGCCCCGGACATCGTGAGACCCAGTACTTC. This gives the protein CASSPGHRETQYF.

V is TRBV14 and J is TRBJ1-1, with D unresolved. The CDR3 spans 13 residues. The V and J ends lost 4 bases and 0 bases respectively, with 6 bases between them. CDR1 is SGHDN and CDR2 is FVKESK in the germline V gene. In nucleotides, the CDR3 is TGTGCCAGCAGCCTCGGACTGAACACTGAAGCTTTCTTT. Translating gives CASSLGLNTEAFF.

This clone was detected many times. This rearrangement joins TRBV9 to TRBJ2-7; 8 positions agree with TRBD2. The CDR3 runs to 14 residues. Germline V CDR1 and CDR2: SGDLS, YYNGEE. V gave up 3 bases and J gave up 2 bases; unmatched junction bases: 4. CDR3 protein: CASSGTSGPYEQYF. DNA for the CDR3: TGTGCCAGCAGCGGTACTAGCGGCCCCTACGAGCAGTACTTC.

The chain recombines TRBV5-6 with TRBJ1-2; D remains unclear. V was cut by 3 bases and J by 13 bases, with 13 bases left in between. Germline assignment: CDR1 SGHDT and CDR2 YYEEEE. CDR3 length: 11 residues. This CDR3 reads CASSSYGVSTF. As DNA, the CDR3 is TGTGCCAGCAGCTCCTACGGGGTATCCACCTTC.

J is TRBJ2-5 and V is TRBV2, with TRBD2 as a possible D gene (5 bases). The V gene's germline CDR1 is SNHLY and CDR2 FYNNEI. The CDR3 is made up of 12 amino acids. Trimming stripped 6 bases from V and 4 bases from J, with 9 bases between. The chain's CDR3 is CASSPGRETQYF. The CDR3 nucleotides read TGTGCCAGCAGCCCTGGGAGAGAGACCCAGTACTTC.

The CDR3 DNA sequence: TGCAGCGTTGAGGGGACAGGGGAGTACAATGAGCAGTTCTTC. This translates into CSVEGTGEYNEQFF. The rearrangement joins TRBV29-1 to TRBJ2-1; 10 bases are a match to TRBD1. There are 14 residues in the CDR3. Germline CDR1 reads SQVTM; CDR2 reads ANQGSEA. V shed 3 bases and J 4 bases; nucleotides not matched to a gene: 3.

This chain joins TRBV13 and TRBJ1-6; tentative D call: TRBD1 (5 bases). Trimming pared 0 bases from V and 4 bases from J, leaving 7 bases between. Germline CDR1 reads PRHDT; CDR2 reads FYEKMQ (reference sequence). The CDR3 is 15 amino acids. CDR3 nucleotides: TGTGCCAGCAGCTTAGGGGCAGGGTATAATTCACCCCTCCACTTT. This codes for CASSLGAGYNSPLHF.

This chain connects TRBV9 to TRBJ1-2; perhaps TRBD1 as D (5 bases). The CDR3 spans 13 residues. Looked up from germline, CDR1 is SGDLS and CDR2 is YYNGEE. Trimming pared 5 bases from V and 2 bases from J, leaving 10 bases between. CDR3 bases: TGTGCCAGCAGATCAGGGAACAACTATGGCTACACCTTC. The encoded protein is CASRSGNNYGYTF.

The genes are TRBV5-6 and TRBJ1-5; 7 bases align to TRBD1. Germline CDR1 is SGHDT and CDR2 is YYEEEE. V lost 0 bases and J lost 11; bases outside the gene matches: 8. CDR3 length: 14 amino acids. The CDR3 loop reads CASSLGDSFGSQHF. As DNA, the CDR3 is TGTGCCAGCAGCTTGGGGGACAGCTTTGGGTCCCAGCATTTT.

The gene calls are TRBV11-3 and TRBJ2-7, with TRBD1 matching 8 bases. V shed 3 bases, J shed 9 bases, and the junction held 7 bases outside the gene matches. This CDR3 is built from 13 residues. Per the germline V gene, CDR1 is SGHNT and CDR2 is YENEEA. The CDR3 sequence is CASSFGQGSVQYF. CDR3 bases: TGTGCCAGCAGCTTTGGACAGGGATCCGTGCAGTACTTC. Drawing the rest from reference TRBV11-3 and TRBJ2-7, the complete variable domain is EAGVVQSPRYKIIEKKQPVAFWCNPISGHNTLYWYLQNLGQGPELLIRYENEEAVDDSQLPKDRFSAERLKGVDSTLKIQPAELGDSAVYLCASSFGQGSVQYFGPGTRLTVT.

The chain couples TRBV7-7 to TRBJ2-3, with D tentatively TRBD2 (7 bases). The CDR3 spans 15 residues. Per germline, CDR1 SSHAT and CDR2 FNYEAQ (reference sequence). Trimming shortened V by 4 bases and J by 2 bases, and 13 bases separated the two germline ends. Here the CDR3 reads CASSSSGGPTDTQYF. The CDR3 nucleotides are TGTGCCAGCAGCTCCTCGGGGGGCCCCACAGATACGCAGTATTTT.

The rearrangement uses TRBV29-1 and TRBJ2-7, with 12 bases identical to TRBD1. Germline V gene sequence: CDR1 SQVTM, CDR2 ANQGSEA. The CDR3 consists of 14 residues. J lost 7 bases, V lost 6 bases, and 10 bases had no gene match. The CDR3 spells CSVLSGQGADEQYF. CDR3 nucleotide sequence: TGCAGCGTCCTCTCGGGACAGGGGGCAGATGAGCAGTACTTC.

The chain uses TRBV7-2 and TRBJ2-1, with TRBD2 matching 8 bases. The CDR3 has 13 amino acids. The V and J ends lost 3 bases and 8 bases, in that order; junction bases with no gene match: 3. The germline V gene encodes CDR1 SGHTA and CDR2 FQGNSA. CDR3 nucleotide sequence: TGTGCCAGCAGCTTGCTGCGGGGGGATGAGCAGTTCTTC. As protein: CASSLLRGDEQFF.

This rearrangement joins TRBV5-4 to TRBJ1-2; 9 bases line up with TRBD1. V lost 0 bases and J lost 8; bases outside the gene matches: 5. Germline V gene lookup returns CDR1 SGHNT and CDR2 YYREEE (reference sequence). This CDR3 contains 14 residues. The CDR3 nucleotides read TGTGCCAGCAGCTTGGTTTGGGACAGGGACGGCTACACCTTC. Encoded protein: CASSLVWDRDGYTF.

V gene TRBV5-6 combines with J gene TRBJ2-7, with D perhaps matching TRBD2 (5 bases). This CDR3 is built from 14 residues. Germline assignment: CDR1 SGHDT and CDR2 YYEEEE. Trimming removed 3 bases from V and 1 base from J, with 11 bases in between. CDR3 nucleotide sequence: TGTGCCAGCAGCTCCGCGACGGGATCCTACGAGCAGTACTTC. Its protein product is CASSSATGSYEQYF.

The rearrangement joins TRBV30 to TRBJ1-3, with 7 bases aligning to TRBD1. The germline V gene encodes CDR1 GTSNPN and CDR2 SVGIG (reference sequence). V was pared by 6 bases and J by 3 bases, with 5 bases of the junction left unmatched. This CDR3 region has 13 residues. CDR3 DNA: TGTGCCTGTTCCCGGGACAGTGGAAACACCATATATTTT. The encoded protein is CACSRDSGNTIYF.

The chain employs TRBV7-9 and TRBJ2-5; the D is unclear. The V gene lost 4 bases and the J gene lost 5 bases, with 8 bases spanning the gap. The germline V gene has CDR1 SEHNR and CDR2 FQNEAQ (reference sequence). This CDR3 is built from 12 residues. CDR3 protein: CASSSPVETQYF. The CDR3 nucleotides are TGTGCCAGCAGCTCTCCCGTGGAGACCCAGTACTTC.

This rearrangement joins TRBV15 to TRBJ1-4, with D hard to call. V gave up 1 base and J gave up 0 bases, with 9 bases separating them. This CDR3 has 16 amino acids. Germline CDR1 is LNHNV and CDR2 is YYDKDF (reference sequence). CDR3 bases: TGTGCCACCAGCAGAGGGGCAATGGCAACTAATGAAAAACTGTTTTTT. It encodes CATSRGAMATNEKLFF.

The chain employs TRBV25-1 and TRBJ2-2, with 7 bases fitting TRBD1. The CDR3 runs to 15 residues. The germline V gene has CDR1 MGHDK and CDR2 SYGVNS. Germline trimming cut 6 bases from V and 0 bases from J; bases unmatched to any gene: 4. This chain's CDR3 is CASRGTGANTGELFF. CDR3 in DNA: TGTGCCAGCAGGGGTACAGGGGCGAACACCGGGGAGCTGTTTTTT.